The rows below give T cell receptor beta chains drawn from one sample of a study of blood T cell repertoires in COVID-19. Data came from immunoSEQ multiplex PCR; TCRdb stores just in-frame clones and leaves some out. In the table there are a few hundred thousand clones, approximately 88% of which are singletons. Sequenced input: peripheral blood. Receptors originate from a woman aged 25 to 45 with COVID-19, enrolled during active disease. Both conserved end residues are part of each CDR3. Each record gives: V gene, D gene, J gene, clone size, CDR3 DNA, CDR3 protein. D genes are given only for firm matches. Rows give clone size only sometimes, using once, few, many, or a class for an expanded clone.

v_call: TRBV7-2; d_call: NA; j_call: TRBJ2-1; clone_size: NA; cdr3_nt: TGTGCCAGCAGCCCCCGCGGTCTCGCACAGGGGGGGTCCTACAATGAGCAGTTCTTC; cdr3_aa: CASSPRGLAQGGSYNEQFF
v_call: TRBV27; d_call: NA; j_call: TRBJ2-3; clone_size: once; cdr3_nt: TGTGCCAGCCCATTTAGGGGTACAGATACGCAGTATTTT; cdr3_aa: CASPFRGTDTQYF
v_call: TRBV11-3; d_call: NA; j_call: TRBJ2-2; clone_size: NA; cdr3_nt: TGTGCCAGCAGCTTAGTGGCCAGTCGGGGCGGGGAGCTGTTTTTT; cdr3_aa: CASSLVASRGGELFF
v_call: TRBV12-3/TRBV12-4; d_call: TRBD1; j_call: TRBJ1-1; clone_size: NA; cdr3_nt: TGTGCCAGCAGCAACAGGGGTGACACTGAAGCTTTCTTT; cdr3_aa: CASSNRGDTEAFF
v_call: TRBV4-3; d_call: TRBD2; j_call: TRBJ2-1; clone_size: NA; cdr3_nt: TGCGCCAGCAGCCGCAGTAGCGGGGGGGCGGGGAATGAGCAGTTCTTC; cdr3_aa: CASSRSSGGAGNEQFF
v_call: TRBV9; d_call: NA; j_call: TRBJ2-1; clone_size: NA; cdr3_nt: TGTGCCAGCAGCGTAGAGGTTAGCTTAGATGAGCAGTTCTTC; cdr3_aa: CASSVEVSLDEQFF
v_call: TRBV28; d_call: TRBD1; j_call: TRBJ2-7; clone_size: few; cdr3_nt: TGTGCCAGCAGTCCCCCCGGGACAGGCCGCTACGAGCAGTACTTC; cdr3_aa: CASSPPGTGRYEQYF
v_call: TRBV9; d_call: TRBD2; j_call: TRBJ2-5; clone_size: NA; cdr3_nt: TGTGCCAGCAGCGTAGGGGTCGGGACTAGAAAAGAGACCCAGTACTTC; cdr3_aa: CASSVGVGTRKETQYF
v_call: TRBV2; d_call: NA; j_call: TRBJ2-7; clone_size: NA; cdr3_nt: TGTGCCAGCAGTGACAGGACAATAAGACCCTACGAGCAGTACTTC; cdr3_aa: CASSDRTIRPYEQYF
v_call: TRBV7-9; d_call: NA; j_call: TRBJ2-1; clone_size: NA; cdr3_nt: TGTGCCAGCAGCTCTCTACCCAATGAGCAGTTCTTC; cdr3_aa: CASSSLPNEQFF
v_call: TRBV19; d_call: TRBD1; j_call: TRBJ1-5; clone_size: NA; cdr3_nt: TGTGCCAGTAGTAGGGACAGGGAAGTGGTGCCCCAGCATTTT; cdr3_aa: CASSRDREVVPQHF
v_call: TRBV13; d_call: TRBD2; j_call: TRBJ2-1; clone_size: NA; cdr3_nt: TGTGCCAGCAGCCCTAGCGGCCCATCCTACAATGAGCAGTTCTTC; cdr3_aa: CASSPSGPSYNEQFF
v_call: TRBV6-2/TRBV6-3; d_call: NA; j_call: TRBJ1-4; clone_size: NA; cdr3_nt: TGTGCCAGCAGTTACCAACAGGACATTGCAACTAATGAAAAACTGTTTTTT; cdr3_aa: CASSYQQDIATNEKLFF
v_call: TRBV24-1; d_call: NA; j_call: TRBJ1-2; clone_size: NA; cdr3_nt: TGTGCCACCAGCGCTACAGGGTTAGGTGGCTACACCTTC; cdr3_aa: CATSATGLGGYTF
v_call: TRBV11-3; d_call: TRBD2; j_call: TRBJ2-5; clone_size: NA; cdr3_nt: TGTGCCAGCAGCCGGGGGGGAGAGACCCAGTACTTC; cdr3_aa: CASSRGGETQYF
v_call: TRBV27; d_call: NA; j_call: TRBJ2-5; clone_size: NA; cdr3_nt: TGTGCCAGCAGCCGGGGGAACGGGTTACAAGAGACCCAGTACTTC; cdr3_aa: CASSRGNGLQETQYF
v_call: TRBV7-2; d_call: NA; j_call: TRBJ1-2; clone_size: NA; cdr3_nt: TGTGCCAGCAGCCCCCAATCGGACAGAAGGGGCTACACCTTC; cdr3_aa: CASSPQSDRRGYTF
v_call: TRBV5-1; d_call: NA; j_call: TRBJ1-1; clone_size: NA; cdr3_nt: TGCGCCAGCAAGCTTTTTATACTGAACACTGAAGCTTTCTTT; cdr3_aa: CASKLFILNTEAFF
v_call: TRBV9; d_call: NA; j_call: TRBJ1-2; clone_size: NA; cdr3_nt: TGTGCCAGCAGCGTTTCGAACCTAAACTATGGCTACACCTTC; cdr3_aa: CASSVSNLNYGYTF
v_call: TRBV10-3; d_call: NA; j_call: TRBJ1-4; clone_size: NA; cdr3_nt: TGTGCCATCAGTGACTCGGACTCGGAATCGAATGAAAAACTGTTTTTT; cdr3_aa: CAISDSDSESNEKLFF
v_call: TRBV2; d_call: TRBD2; j_call: TRBJ2-4; clone_size: NA; cdr3_nt: TGTGCCAGCAGTTACCTAGCGGGCCTAGCCAAAAACATTCAGTACTTC; cdr3_aa: CASSYLAGLAKNIQYF
v_call: TRBV30; d_call: TRBD2; j_call: TRBJ2-1; clone_size: once; cdr3_nt: TGTGCCTGGAGTGCCCGGACTAGCGGGAGGGAAGGGGTGCAGTTCTTC; cdr3_aa: CAWSARTSGREGVQFF
v_call: TRBV19; d_call: TRBD1; j_call: TRBJ1-2; clone_size: NA; cdr3_nt: TGTGCCAGTAGTGTGGACAGGGATGGCGGCTACACCTTC; cdr3_aa: CASSVDRDGGYTF
v_call: TRBV6-5; d_call: NA; j_call: TRBJ2-3; clone_size: NA; cdr3_nt: TGTGCCAGCAGCGGACTGTCGGGGAGCACAGATACGCAGTATTTT; cdr3_aa: CASSGLSGSTDTQYF
v_call: TRBV30; d_call: NA; j_call: TRBJ1-2; clone_size: NA; cdr3_nt: TGTGCCTGGGAGGCGGGGATGGCAGGGCTCTATGGCTACACCTTC; cdr3_aa: CAWEAGMAGLYGYTF
v_call: TRBV18; d_call: TRBD1; j_call: TRBJ1-2; clone_size: NA; cdr3_nt: TGTGCCAGCTCACCACAAAGCCGGGACAGGGACCACTACACCTTC; cdr3_aa: CASSPQSRDRDHYTF
v_call: TRBV7-8; d_call: TRBD2; j_call: TRBJ2-2; clone_size: NA; cdr3_nt: TGTGCCAGCAACCAGAGATGGGCTAGCGGACTAAAGACCGGGGAGCTGTTTTTT; cdr3_aa: CASNQRWASGLKTGELFF
v_call: TRBV5-8; d_call: NA; j_call: TRBJ1-5; clone_size: NA; cdr3_nt: TGTGCCAGCAGCTTGTGGCAGGGGAGCAATCAGCCCCAGCATTTT; cdr3_aa: CASSLWQGSNQPQHF
v_call: TRBV19; d_call: TRBD1; j_call: TRBJ2-7; clone_size: NA; cdr3_nt: TGTGCCAGTAGTCCCCAGGGGACAGGGGGCTACGAGCAGTACTTC; cdr3_aa: CASSPQGTGGYEQYF
v_call: TRBV7-2; d_call: NA; j_call: TRBJ1-2; clone_size: NA; cdr3_nt: TGTGCCAGCAGCTTAGTCCCAACGCGCTATGGCTACACCTTC; cdr3_aa: CASSLVPTRYGYTF
v_call: TRBV7-9; d_call: TRBD2; j_call: TRBJ2-7; clone_size: once; cdr3_nt: TGTGCCAGCAGCTTGGCAGGGACTAGCGGACCCTACGAGCAGTACTTC; cdr3_aa: CASSLAGTSGPYEQYF
v_call: TRBV11-1; d_call: TRBD1; j_call: TRBJ1-4; clone_size: NA; cdr3_nt: TGTGCCAGCAGCCATTCAGGGGGCCTTAATGAAAAACTGTTTTTT; cdr3_aa: CASSHSGGLNEKLFF
v_call: TRBV28; d_call: NA; j_call: TRBJ1-4; clone_size: NA; cdr3_nt: TGTGCCAGCAGTCTAACAGGGCGGAACGAAAAACTGTTTTTT; cdr3_aa: CASSLTGRNEKLFF